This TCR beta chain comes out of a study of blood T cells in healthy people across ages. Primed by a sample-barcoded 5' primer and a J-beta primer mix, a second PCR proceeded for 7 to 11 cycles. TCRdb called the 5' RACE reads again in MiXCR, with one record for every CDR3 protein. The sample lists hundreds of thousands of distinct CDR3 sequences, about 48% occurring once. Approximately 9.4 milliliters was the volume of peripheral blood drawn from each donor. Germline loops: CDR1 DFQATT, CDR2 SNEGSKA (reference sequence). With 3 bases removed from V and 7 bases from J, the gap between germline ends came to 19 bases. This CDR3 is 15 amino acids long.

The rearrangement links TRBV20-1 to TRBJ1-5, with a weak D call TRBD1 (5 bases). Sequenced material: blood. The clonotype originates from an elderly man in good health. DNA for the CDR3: TGCAGTGCTAGCGAGGACGGGACCCCGAGGCAGCCCCAGCATTTT. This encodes CSASEDGTPRQPQHF.